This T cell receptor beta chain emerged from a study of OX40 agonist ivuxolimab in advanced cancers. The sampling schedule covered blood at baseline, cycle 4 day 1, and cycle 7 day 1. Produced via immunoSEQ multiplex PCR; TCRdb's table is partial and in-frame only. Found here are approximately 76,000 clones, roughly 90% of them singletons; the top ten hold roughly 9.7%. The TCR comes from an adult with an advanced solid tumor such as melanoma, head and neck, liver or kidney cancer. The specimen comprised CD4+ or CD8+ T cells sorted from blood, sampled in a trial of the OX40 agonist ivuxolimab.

CDR3 sequence (DNA): TGTGCCAGCAGCTTAGTGGGGGCTGGCGGGGAGCTGTTTTTT. Translating gives CASSLVGAGGELFF. The chain joins TRBV7-8 to TRBJ2-2; perhaps TRBD1 as D (6 bases). The CDR3 runs 14 residues. The V and J ends lost 1 base and 7 bases respectively, with 10 bases between them. Per germline, CDR1 SGHVS and CDR2 FQNEAQ. The entire variable domain, with the rest obtained from reference TRBV7-8 and TRBJ2-2, is as follows: GAGVSQSPRYKVAKRGQDVALRCDPISGHVSLFWYQQALGQGPEFLTYFQNEAQLDKSGLPSDRFFAERPEGSVSTLKIQRTQQEDSAVYLCASSLVGAGGELFFGEGSRLTVL.